This T cell receptor beta chain was recovered during a study of T cells after posttransplantation cyclophosphamide (dated by TCRdb to about 2016). With regard to the full study: Using TRB sequencing, the study followed how the T cell repertoire rebuilt after myeloablative bone marrow transplantation with posttransplantation cyclophosphamide given as GVHD prophylaxis. Blood from all 30 or so PTCy patients who had 1-year posttransplant specimens underwent TRB sequencing. In 3 patients, up to about 3 additional blood samples taken between 2 and 5.2 years after transplant also underwent TRB sequencing, as did pretransplant blood from a handful of patients. Antigen receptor sequencing covered samples from roughly 35 PTCy-treated patients and 16 of their related bone marrow donors. Because TRA and TRB clonality correlated tightly in 8 to 10 samples, the subsequent TCR analyses were limited to TRB only. Public TRB sequences were searched against a database of over 3,600 sequences associated with responses to pathogens, tumor antigens, self-antigens and alloantigens.

Related bone marrow donors provided peripheral blood samples on the day of marrow donation. Mononuclear cells from peripheral blood and bone marrow were separated by Ficoll-Hypaque density centrifugation and then cryopreserved. TRB sequencing used genomic DNA with the immunoSEQ assay at survey resolution or the hsTCRB kit. The paper's data handling went like this. Initial read processing used immunoSEQ software, and repertoire analyses used the LymphoSeq R package. Clonality was computed as 1 minus normalized Shannon entropy, and a Gini coefficient was also calculated for each TRB dataset. Phenotypes of unsorted samples were inferred by mapping TRB sequences from sorted subsets of the recipient or donor onto unsorted samples of the same recipient. TCRdb retrieved this table from immuneACCESS and kept in-frame rearrangements only. Not all clones are present; in checked studies, unresolved V genes account for under half, and no reason is known for the remainder. That table is the source of V, J and clone size, and D and trimming were worked out from the DNA. The data for this sample show 30,000 to 35,000 clones, each detected more than once. Under 7% of the sample comes from the top ten.

Cut back by 6 bases and 3 bases, the V and J ends lie 14 bases apart. Counted from cysteine to phenylalanine, this CDR3 has 14 amino acids. Only CDR3 DNA remains: 42 bases, in frame from the first base. The germline V gene gives CDR1 as MRHNA and CDR2 as SNTAGT. Points the paper makes about the study in general: Across the roughly 48 patients, TRB clonality was highly associated with recipient CMV seropositivity and CMV reactivation, and diversity with PTCy was similar to that in the CNI/methotrexate controls. At 1-2 months, donor-recipient similarity was low but rose over the first year, and the later blood repertoires were often dominated by donor CD8+ memory clones. The TRB repertoires of T cells infiltrating skin or GI tract showed only limited overlap with the TRB repertoires of T cells in blood.

This clone was seen at least ten times. This clone's antigen is unknown. No much larger clone is present one base from it, and per-base qualities are unavailable. Here the chain combines TRBV6-4 and TRBJ1-1, and possibly TRBD1, on 5 matching bases. Material: PBMCs. The receptor comes from a woman in her 50s in good health and a related stem cell transplant donor. In nucleotide form, the sequence is TGTGCCAGCAGCCCATCGGCGGGGGACACTGAAGCTTTCTTT. The resulting protein is CASSPSAGDTEAFF.